Given below is one T cell receptor beta chain in context. This clone was found a few times. Its cognate antigen has yet to be identified. Base quality data are lacking; no much larger clone is found one base away. The sample is drawn from a study of T cell clonotyping in hematopoietic cell transplantation (dated by TCRdb to the early 2020s). For context, the study as a whole: Recipient samples taken before transplant were collected after cytoreduction. In the study, 135 blood samples were gathered from a few dozen consecutive transplant recipients and their related donors. Patients were recruited between late 2015 and January 2017 and followed until late 2020 or death.

The time point label on this specimen signifies: recipient sample about 28 days before transplant, after cytoreduction. Recipient blood was collected about 28 days before transplant and at days 30, 100 and 180 after transplant. Using Nuclei Lysis Solution, genomic DNA was extracted from unfractionated peripheral blood mononuclear cells that were either fresh or cryopreserved. Paper-wide results and their limitations: Overlap with donor repertoires was found for only a small fraction of recipient repertoires, with over 95% found to appear de novo at the given depth. Broader TCR repertoire diversity after transplant was predicted by Inverse Simpson Index values from donors and from recipients before transplant. After transplant, TCR diversity in recipients dropped, and pathologically expanded clonotypes climbed progressively between day 30 and day 180. The sample size was limited, and because cells were not sorted, the contributions of CD4 and CD8 repertoires could not be separated.

The immunoSEQ assay, a bias-controlled multiplex PCR using V- and J-specific primers, was used to amplify TCR beta CDR3 regions from genomic DNA. In a second PCR step, the CDR3 amplicons were tagged with a proprietary barcode plus Illumina adapter sequences. An Illumina MiSeq instrument was used to sequence the CDR3 libraries. Per the authors' processing: immunoSEQ Analyzer 3.0 was used for export and quality control, with R Bioconductor and Immunarch used for downstream analyses. Repertoire metrics were calculated using only productive rearrangements within the normalized downsampled data set. Pathologically expanded clonotypes were defined as those larger than 5 templates in the normalized cohort. The Inverse Simpson Index served as the measure of repertoire diversity. The non-normalized data set was used for CMV-specificity analyses so that all clonotypes could be captured. This immuneACCESS table, as held by TCRdb, lists in-frame sequences with V and J called but not all clones. Of the missing ones, under half trace to an unresolved V gene in checked studies; the others have no known cause. V and J calls and clone size are copied from that table; D and trimming were computed from the DNA. The sample yields over 4,000 clones; approximately 30% were counted once. Jointly, the top ten make up about 15% of the sample.

The CDR3 goes from the cysteine to the phenylalanine over 15 residues. The DNA shown is the 45-base CDR3, in frame from base 1. The junction shows trimming of 2 bases on V and 8 bases on J, plus 18 bases between the germline ends. This receptor was obtained from a middle-aged man with myelofibrosis. Some clones in this sample may be carry-over from other donors' samples. The sequencing here drew on peripheral blood mononuclear cells, taken before stem cell transplant. The rearranged chain carries TRBV23-1 and TRBJ1-2; the D gene cannot be named for sure. TRBV23-1 is sorted into the ORF group, with uncertain function. The DNA sequence is as follows: TGCGCCAGCAGTCAAAAAAGGACGCACAGCTACGGCTACACCTTC. This sequence encodes CASSQKRTHSYGYTF.